What follows are 30 T cell receptor beta chains derived from one specimen sequenced in a study of a mutant IDH1 vaccine in newly diagnosed glioma. These TCRs are of unknown antigen specificity. Here immunoSEQ multiplex PCR was the method, and the copy in TCRdb shows in-frame clones only, minus some. The data contain about 72,000 clones, approximately 80% of them singletons. Specified time point: week 23, last vaccination. A single vaccine dose contained 300 ug of mutant IDH1 20-mer peptide, and topical imiquimod was used with it. Sequencing used PBMCs, obtained from a glioma patient whose treatment included an IDH1 peptide vaccine. These receptors originate from a man between 18 and 29 years old with glioma.

The V gene is TRBV6-1, the J gene TRBJ1-5, with D possibly being TRBD1 (5 bases). Germline lookup yields CDR1 MNHNS and CDR2 SASEGT. Trimming shortened V by 7 bases and J by 6 bases, and 19 bases separated the two germline ends. The CDR3 is 15 residues long. CDR3: CASTPGQGRGQPQHF. DNA of the CDR3: TGTGCCAGCACCCCAGGCCAGGGAAGGGGTCAGCCCCAGCATTTT.

This clone was seen a single time. The chain recombines TRBV19 with TRBJ1-3; unclear D gene. Germline V gives CDR1 LNHDA, CDR2 SQIVND (reference sequence). Trimming cost V 0 bases and J 0 bases, with 6 bases left between them. This CDR3 has 15 residues. This CDR3 reads CASSIEGLSGNTIYF. CDR3 nucleotide sequence: TGTGCCAGTAGTATAGAGGGCCTCTCTGGAAACACCATATATTTT.

The chain has TRBV19 and TRBJ1-6; D remains unclear. Trimming took 3 bases from V and 2 from J, leaving 8 bases between them. Germline-derived CDR1 and CDR2 are LNHDA and SQIVND (reference sequence). The CDR3 contains 15 residues. The CDR3 sequence: CASSIDTTYNSPLHF. The CDR3 DNA sequence: TGTGCCAGTAGTATCGACACTACCTATAATTCACCCCTCCACTTT.

The chain recombines TRBV7-2 with TRBJ1-3; 9 positions match TRBD1. The CDR3 covers 17 residues. The germline V gene has CDR1 SGHTA and CDR2 FQGNSA. The V segment lost 6 bases and the J segment 3 bases; nucleotides outside the gene matches: 12. Here the CDR3 DNA reads TGTGCCAGCAGACTTTACGGGACAGGGTCGAATGGAAACACCATATATTTT. Protein product: CASRLYGTGSNGNTIYF.

This clone was counted a few times. J is TRBJ1-2 and V is TRBV20-1; D not resolved. The CDR3 extends over 10 amino acids. Germline V CDR1 and CDR2: DFQATT, SNEGSKA (reference sequence). The germline V and J ends were trimmed by 5 bases and 5 bases, with 6 bases remaining between them. The CDR3 region is CSARLYGYTF. The CDR3, as DNA: TGCAGTGCTCGTCTATATGGCTACACCTTC.

The genes are TRBV10-2 and TRBJ2-7, with D possibly being TRBD2 (6 bases). Germline CDR1 WSHSY, CDR2 SAAADI. This CDR3 has 15 residues. V was pared by 8 bases and J by 2 bases, with 19 bases between. CDR3 bases: TGCGCCAGCTCCGCTACCGGGACTTTAACCTACGAGCAGTACTTC. It codes for CASSATGTLTYEQYF.

This chain joins TRBV2 and TRBJ2-4; D is unclear. This CDR3 is built from 19 residues. Deletions cut 0 bases from V and 7 bases from J, with 25 bases between. Germline-derived CDR1 and CDR2 are SNHLY and FYNNEI. The chain's CDR3 is CASSEAVSQGYHQRNIQYF. The CDR3 nucleotides read TGTGCCAGCAGTGAAGCGGTGTCACAAGGGTACCACCAAAGGAACATTCAGTACTTC.

The chain carries TRBV27 and TRBJ2-5; D not certain. Germline V gene data show CDR1 as MNHEY and CDR2 as SMNVEV (reference sequence). CDR3 length: 13 amino acids. The ends were cut back, 0 bases at V and 5 bases at J, with 7 bases in the middle. The CDR3 spells CASSLSILETQYF. In DNA, the CDR3 is TGTGCCAGCAGTTTATCTATTCTCGAGACCCAGTACTTC.

V gene TRBV13 combines with J gene TRBJ2-7; no firm D call. This CDR3 has 15 amino acids. CDR1 PRHDT and CDR2 FYEKMQ come from the germline V gene (reference sequence). Trimming removed 10 bases from V and 2 bases from J, with 21 bases in between. Here the CDR3 reads CAKDGEVTPTYEQYF. In DNA, the CDR3 is TGTGCCAAGGACGGAGAGGTTACCCCGACCTACGAGCAGTACTTC.

The chain recombines TRBV7-9 with TRBJ2-7, with TRBD1 matching 10 bases. With 5 bases clipped from V and 6 bases from J, the junction kept 13 bases outside the gene matches. Germline lookup yields CDR1 SEHNR and CDR2 FQNEAQ (reference sequence). The CDR3 loop spans 16 amino acids. CDR3 sequence reads: CASSHGGGTGEGEQYF. Here the CDR3 DNA reads TGTGCCAGCAGCCACGGGGGGGGGACAGGGGAGGGCGAGCAGTACTTC.

The sample holds a few counts of this clone. This chain uses TRBV11-2 with TRBJ2-7, with TRBD2 as a possible D gene (5 bases). V was trimmed by 5 bases and J by 7 bases, leaving 12 bases between them. Germline CDR1 and CDR2: SGHAT and FQNNGV. This CDR3 is built from 12 residues. The CDR3 spells CASSPRTGEQYF. In DNA, the CDR3 is TGTGCCAGCAGCCCGAGGACTGGAGAGCAGTACTTC.

The V gene is TRBV5-6, the J gene TRBJ2-7; 8 bases line up with TRBD1. The V and J ends lost 4 bases and 3 bases, in that order; junction bases with no gene match: 6. CDR3 length: 14 residues. In germline, CDR1 is SGHDT, CDR2 YYEEEE. CDR3 sequence (DNA): TGTGCCAGCAGCGTCAGGGGGCGTCTCTACGAGCAGTACTTC. This sequence encodes CASSVRGRLYEQYF.

V and J are TRBV18 and TRBJ1-5; 7 positions match TRBD1. The ends lost 6 bases at V and 5 bases at J; junction bases unmatched: 7. From germline, CDR1 is KGHSH and CDR2 LQKENI. This CDR3 contains 14 residues. CDR3 nucleotide sequence: TGTGCCAGCTCCCCGAATCAGGGGGATCAGCCCCAGCATTTT. This gives the protein CASSPNQGDQPQHF.

The genes are TRBV4-1 and TRBJ1-2; no firm D call. The length of the CDR3 is 15 residues. The germline CDR1 and CDR2 sequences are MGHRA and YSYEKL. V lost 0 bases and J 4 bases, leaving 12 bases between the germline ends. CDR3 loop: CASSQDRVGSYGYTF. CDR3 nucleotides: TGCGCCAGCAGCCAAGATAGGGTTGGGTCCTATGGCTACACCTTC.

The rearrangement joins TRBV4-3 to TRBJ2-7; D possibly corresponds to TRBD2 (6 bases). Germline CDR1 and CDR2: LGHNA and YSLEER. V gave up 0 bases and J gave up 4 bases, with 13 bases separating them. The length of the CDR3 is 15 residues. CDR3 nucleotide sequence: TGCGCCAGCAGCCAAGATATCCTCGGGACTTACGAGCAGTACTTC. This translates into CASSQDILGTYEQYF.

The V call is TRBV5-1, the J call TRBJ2-6; D could derive from TRBD1 or TRBD2 (5 bases each). The CDR3 length is 17 residues. V shed 1 base and J shed 0 bases, with 11 bases lying between them. Per germline, CDR1 SGHRS and CDR2 YFSETQ. The CDR3 nucleotides are TGCGCCAGCAGCTTGAGGCTTGGGGGCTCTGGGGCCAACGTCCTGACTTTC. Protein product: CASSLRLGGSGANVLTF. Variable domain in full (rest from reference TRBV5-1 and TRBJ2-6): KAGVTQTPRYLIKTRGQQVTLSCSPISGHRSVSWYQQTPGQGLQFLFEYFSETQRNKGNFPGRFSGRQFSNSRSEMNVSTLELGDSALYLCASSLRLGGSGANVLTFGAGSRLTVL.

V is TRBV27 and J is TRBJ2-5; D is ambiguous. This CDR3 contains 12 residues. V was clipped by 5 bases and J by 5 bases, with 9 bases between them. The germline gives CDR1 MNHEY, CDR2 SMNVEV (reference sequence). The CDR3 DNA sequence: TGTGCCAGCAGTAGGCCTCGGGAGACCCAGTACTTC. Translated: CASSRPRETQYF.

This CDR3 reads CASRVEGAGEKQYF. The CDR3 region has the DNA TGTGCCAGCAGGGTGGAGGGTGCGGGGGAGAAGCAGTACTTC. The V gene is TRBV28, the J gene TRBJ2-7; TRBD2 matches 7 bases. CDR3 length: 14 amino acids. V shed 6 bases, J shed 8 bases, and the junction held 13 bases outside the gene matches. CDR1 and CDR2 from the germline V gene are MDHEN and SYDVKM.

DNA of the CDR3: TGTGCCAGCAGCCAACAGTGGGGGCGCCGGGCCAAAAACATTCAGTACTTC. Protein: CASSQQWGRRAKNIQYF. This chain joins TRBV14 and TRBJ2-4; TRBD1 might be the D (6 bases). CDR1 is SGHDN, CDR2 FVKESK, per germline. Trimming shortened V by 2 bases and J by 1 base, and 15 bases separated the two germline ends. The CDR3 length is 17 residues. Full variable domain (missing parts from reference TRBV14 and TRBJ2-4): EAGVTQFPSHSVIEKGQTVTLRCDPISGHDNLYWYRRVMGKEIKFLLHFVKESKQDESGMPNNRFLAERTGGTYSTLKVQPAELEDSGVYFCASSQQWGRRAKNIQYFGAGTRLSVL.

The V gene is TRBV27, the J gene TRBJ1-1; TRBD1 might be the D (5 bases). This CDR3 region has 15 residues. V was pared by 5 bases and J by 0 bases, with 13 bases between. Germline lookup yields CDR1 MNHEY and CDR2 SMNVEV (reference sequence). CDR3 nucleotide sequence: TGTGCCAGCAGTAAGGCCGGGGGGATGAACACTGAAGCTTTCTTT. Its translation: CASSKAGGMNTEAFF.

The rearrangement joins TRBV6-6 to TRBJ2-1, with TRBD2 identical over 8 bases. The CDR3 is 15 residues long. The V gene's germline CDR1 is MNHNY and CDR2 SVGAGI (reference sequence). V shed 6 bases, J shed 2 bases, and the junction held 6 bases outside the gene matches. CDR3 sequence (DNA): TGTGCCAGCAGCCAGCCGGGACTAGCCTACAATGAGCAGTTCTTC. It translates to CASSQPGLAYNEQFF.

The V gene is TRBV7-8, the J gene TRBJ2-5, with 9 bases identical to TRBD2. Germline CDR1 reads SGHVS; CDR2 reads FQNEAQ. With V trimmed by 5 bases and J by 4 bases, 5 bases remained unmatched. The CDR3 length is 14 residues. The CDR3 region is CASSQAGGRETQYF. The CDR3 DNA is TGTGCCAGCAGCCAGGCGGGGGGGCGAGAGACCCAGTACTTC.

The chain employs TRBV4-1 and TRBJ1-1, with 8 bases aligning to TRBD1. This CDR3 region has 17 residues. Looked up from germline, CDR1 is MGHRA and CDR2 is YSYEKL. Losses at the gene ends were 1 base for V and 0 bases for J; bases not matched to a gene: 7. The CDR3 loop is CASSQGGQGFMNTEAFF. For the CDR3, the DNA is TGCGCCAGCAGCCAAGGAGGACAGGGTTTCATGAACACTGAAGCTTTCTTT.

The chain links TRBV6-4 to TRBJ2-3, with no clear D. V shed 0 bases and J shed 2 bases, with 3 bases lying between them. Germline CDR1 and CDR2: MRHNA and SNTAGT. This CDR3 region has 13 residues. In DNA form, the CDR3 reads TGTGCCAGCAGTGACTCCCTCACAGATACGCAGTATTTT. Residues: CASSDSLTDTQYF.

V usage is TRBV7-8 and J usage is TRBJ1-6; D is possibly TRBD1 (5 bases). Germline V gene data show CDR1 as SGHVS and CDR2 as FQNEAQ. V lost 4 bases and J lost 7, with 14 bases in between. CDR3 size: 15 residues. The CDR3 protein is CASSSGGTGNSPLHF. Written as DNA, the CDR3 is TGTGCCAGCAGCTCAGGCGGGACGGGGAATTCACCCCTCCACTTT.

The CDR3 region has the DNA TGCGCCAGCAGCCAAGGGATTGGGGTGTCGCCCCAGCATTTT. It specifies CASSQGIGVSPQHF. V gene TRBV4-1 combines with J gene TRBJ1-5; D unresolved. CDR1 and CDR2 (germline): MGHRA, YSYEKL. The ends were cut back, 1 base at V and 9 bases at J, with 13 bases in the middle. The CDR3 extends over 14 amino acids.

This CDR3 is CATSSNRRGVDTQYF. In DNA form, the CDR3 reads TGTGCCACCAGCAGTAACAGGCGGGGGGTAGATACGCAGTATTTT. The genes are TRBV15 and TRBJ2-3; TRBD2 matches 8 bases. Germline loops: CDR1 LNHNV, CDR2 YYDKDF (reference sequence). The trim removed 3 bases at V and 5 bases at J, leaving 7 bases unmatched. The CDR3 is made up of 15 amino acids.

The chain recombines TRBV7-3 with TRBJ1-1; TRBD1 might be the D (5 bases). Trimming cost V 5 bases and J 0 bases, with 13 bases left between them. The CDR3 runs 15 residues. Germline V gene sequence: CDR1 SGHTA, CDR2 FQGTGA. The CDR3 spells CASSQLGPLNTEAFF. The CDR3 DNA reads TGTGCCAGCAGCCAACTGGGACCTTTGAACACTGAAGCTTTCTTT. Filled out from reference TRBV7-3 and TRBJ1-1, the complete variable domain reads GAGVSQTPSNKVTEKGKYVELRCDPISGHTALYWYRQSLGQGPEFLIYFQGTGAADDSGLPNDRFFAVRPEGSVSTLKIQRTERGDSAVYLCASSQLGPLNTEAFFGQGTRLTVV.

This sequence joins TRBV11-3 and TRBJ2-1, with D tentatively TRBD2 (6 bases). CDR3 size: 14 residues. Germline values: CDR1 SGHNT, CDR2 YENEEA. V dropped 4 bases and J dropped 9 bases, with 16 bases sitting between them. CDR3 protein: CASSSGTPGVEQFF. DNA of the CDR3: TGTGCCAGCAGCTCCGGGACTCCCGGGGTTGAGCAGTTCTTC.

V usage is TRBV9 and J usage is TRBJ1-3, with 7 bases aligning to TRBD1. CDR1 is SGDLS, CDR2 YYNGEE, per germline. V lost 4 bases to trimming and J lost 0 bases; unmatched junction nucleotides: 4. The CDR3 has 15 amino acids. The CDR3 loop reads CASSWTGSSGNTIYF. DNA for the CDR3: TGTGCCAGCAGCTGGACAGGCAGCTCTGGAAACACCATATATTTT.